This passage covers 17 T cell receptor beta chains from one sample sequenced in a study of cytomegalovirus exposure and HLA in healthy donors. Libraries were prepared by immunoSEQ multiplex PCR; TCRdb keeps only in-frame clonotypes and omits some of them. The profile shows about 170,000 clones, nearly 90% of them singletons. The sample comprised PBMCs. The receptor set was obtained from a woman aged 18-29 years in good health and CMV-seropositive.

This rearrangement joins TRBV5-4 to TRBJ1-5; 8 nucleotides match TRBD1. CDR1 and CDR2 (germline): SGHNT, YYREEE (reference sequence). CDR3 length: 14 amino acids. Trimming removed 4 bases from V and 6 bases from J; junction bases left unmatched: 6. The CDR3 protein is CASSASGGSQPQHF. As DNA, the CDR3 is TGTGCCAGCAGCGCTTCAGGGGGCTCTCAGCCCCAGCATTTT.

V and J are TRBV19 and TRBJ1-4; D call uncertain. The germline CDR1 and CDR2 sequences are LNHDA and SQIVND (reference sequence). The CDR3 totals 17 residues. V was clipped by 2 bases and J by 7 bases, with 20 bases between them. CDR3: CASSISSRGIRGEKLFF. The CDR3 nucleotides are TGTGCCAGTAGTATAAGTAGTCGGGGAATCCGGGGTGAAAAACTGTTTTTT.

The J gene is TRBJ2-1, the V gene TRBV11-2, with 9 bases that match TRBD1. CDR1 and CDR2 from the germline V gene are SGHAT and FQNNGV. This CDR3 region has 17 residues. The J segment lost 3 bases and the V segment lost 1 base, leaving 7 bases of the junction unmatched. CDR3 sequence (DNA): TGTGCCAGCAGCTTAGTCCCTGGACAGGGGAGCTACAATGAGCAGTTCTTC. Amino acids: CASSLVPGQGSYNEQFF. Based on the CDR3 plus reference TRBV11-2 and TRBJ2-1, the full variable domain is EAGVAQSPRYKIIEKRQSVAFWCNPISGHATLYWYQQILGQGPKLLIQFQNNGVVDDSQLPKDRFSAERLKGVDSTLKIQPAKLEDSAVYLCASSLVPGQGSYNEQFFGPGTRLTVL.

This chain connects TRBV5-1 to TRBJ2-5; D is perhaps TRBD1 (6 bases). The CDR3 spans 15 residues. Per germline, CDR1 SGHRS and CDR2 YFSETQ. Deletions cut 1 base from V and 3 bases from J, with 13 bases between. The chain's CDR3 is CASSLLGALEETQYF. The CDR3 nucleotides are TGCGCCAGCAGCTTGTTGGGGGCGCTTGAAGAGACCCAGTACTTC.

V usage is TRBV5-8 and J usage is TRBJ2-6; D is unresolved. Germline CDR1 reads SGHTS; CDR2 reads YDEGEE. Trimming stripped 0 bases from V and 0 bases from J, with 4 bases between. The CDR3 runs to 15 residues. The CDR3 region has the DNA TGTGCCAGCAGCTTGGGAGGCTCTGGGGCCAACGTCCTGACTTTC. Protein: CASSLGGSGANVLTF.

The chain joins TRBV11-2 to TRBJ2-7, with D possibly TRBD2 on 6 matching bases. This CDR3 comprises 16 residues. Trimming pared 0 bases from V and 2 bases from J, leaving 14 bases between. CDR1 and CDR2 from the germline V gene are SGHAT and FQNNGV. CDR3 residues: CASSLDGSGYTYEQYF. CDR3 sequence (DNA): TGTGCCAGCAGCTTAGATGGTAGCGGATACACCTACGAGCAGTACTTC.

The rearrangement uses TRBV5-1 and TRBJ2-2; 9 bases agree with TRBD2. V shed 1 base and J 4 bases; nucleotides not matched to a gene: 5. Germline CDR1 is SGHRS and CDR2 is YFSETQ. This CDR3 is 16 amino acids long. The CDR3 protein is CASSLSAGGSTGELFF. The CDR3 coding sequence is TGCGCCAGCAGCTTGTCGGCGGGAGGGAGCACCGGGGAGCTGTTTTTT.

This clone turned up a few times. The chain combines TRBV6-5 with TRBJ1-5; TRBD1 might be the D (5 bases). V shed 6 bases and J shed 4 bases, with 10 bases lying between them. CDR3 length equals 13 residues. The germline V gene encodes CDR1 MNHEY and CDR2 SVGAGI. The CDR3, as DNA: TGTGCCAGCAGCTTCACAGGTAATCAGCCCCAGCATTTT. Amino acid sequence: CASSFTGNQPQHF.

The chain combines TRBV6-5 with TRBJ1-4; D is unclear. The V end lost 0 bases, the J end lost 2 bases, and 10 bases lay between the germline ends. This CDR3 comprises 16 residues. Germline V gene lookup returns CDR1 MNHEY and CDR2 SVGAGI. The CDR3 spells CASSYSPRRTNEKLFF. The CDR3 DNA reads TGTGCCAGCAGTTACTCCCCTCGGAGGACTAATGAAAAACTGTTTTTT.

J is TRBJ1-5 and V is TRBV5-6, with TRBD1 as a possible D gene (5 bases). Germline-derived CDR1 and CDR2 are SGHDT and YYEEEE. This CDR3 spans 14 amino acids. Trimming took off 0 bases at V and 7 bases at J, with 11 bases between the two ends. The CDR3: CASSLARGRQPQHF. The DNA for the CDR3 is TGTGCCAGCAGCTTGGCAAGGGGCAGACAGCCCCAGCATTTT.

The chain uses TRBV30 and TRBJ1-1; D is uncertain. Trimming removed 0 bases at V and 1 base at J, with 6 bases between. The CDR3 has 13 amino acids. Germline V CDR1 and CDR2: GTSNPN, SVGIG (reference sequence). This chain's CDR3 is CAWSVLTNTEAFF. The CDR3 bases are TGTGCCTGGAGTGTACTCACGAACACTGAAGCTTTCTTT.

The chain combines TRBV21-1 with TRBJ1-2. TRBV21-1 is labeled a pseudogene. The CDR3 contains 13 residues. The CDR3 nucleotides read TGTGCCAGCAGCAAAGCAGGGGAGGGAGGCTACACCTTC. Encoded protein: CASSKAGEGGYTF.

This clone was counted a single time. The rearrangement links TRBV13 to TRBJ2-1; TRBD1 agrees at 9 bases. Germline CDR1 PRHDT, CDR2 FYEKMQ (reference sequence). V lost 5 bases to trimming and J lost 6 bases; unmatched junction nucleotides: 11. The CDR3 has 16 residues. The chain's CDR3 is CASSTPTGGSINEQFF. CDR3 sequence (DNA): TGTGCCAGCAGCACGCCTACAGGGGGCTCAATCAATGAGCAGTTCTTC.

The sample holds one count of this clone. This sequence joins TRBV2 and TRBJ2-7; TRBD2 might be the D (5 bases). Germline V gene lookup returns CDR1 SNHLY and CDR2 FYNNEI. V lost 7 bases, J lost 2 bases, and 9 bases lay in between. The CDR3 spans 12 residues. The CDR3 loop is CASMGETYEQYF. CDR3 DNA sequence: TGTGCCAGCATGGGAGAAACCTACGAGCAGTACTTC.

In this sample, this clone turned up once. CDR3 sequence reads: CASSGTGEKLFF. The DNA for the CDR3 is TGTGCCAGCTCCGGGACAGGGGAAAAACTGTTTTTT. This sequence joins TRBV9 and TRBJ1-4, with 9 bases fitting TRBD1. This CDR3 is built from 12 residues. Germline V CDR1 and CDR2: SGDLS, YYNGEE. V shed 7 bases and J 8 bases; nucleotides not matched to a gene: 3.

V and J are TRBV5-1 and TRBJ1-1; the match to TRBD1 covers 8 bases. The germline CDR1 and CDR2 sequences are SGHRS and YFSETQ. This CDR3 contains 16 residues. V lost 4 bases to trimming and J lost 1 base; unmatched junction nucleotides: 9. Here the CDR3 DNA reads TGCGCCAGCAGCCAACCGACAGGGGTAGCGAACACTGAAGCTTTCTTT. This translates into CASSQPTGVANTEAFF. The variable domain in full, with the rest retrieved from reference TRBV5-1 and TRBJ1-1, is KAGVTQTPRYLIKTRGQQVTLSCSPISGHRSVSWYQQTPGQGLQFLFEYFSETQRNKGNFPGRFSGRQFSNSRSEMNVSTLELGDSALYLCASSQPTGVANTEAFFGQGTRLTVV.

The rearrangement uses TRBV10-1 and TRBJ2-7, with 8 bases lining up with TRBD1. The CDR3 loop spans 16 amino acids. Germline V gene lookup returns CDR1 WNHNN and CDR2 SYGVQD (reference sequence). With 2 bases clipped from V and 4 bases from J, the junction kept 10 bases outside the gene matches. Here the CDR3 reads CASSEGTGTGEYEQYF. CDR3 DNA: TGCGCCAGCAGTGAGGGGACCGGGACAGGCGAGTACGAGCAGTACTTC.